Included here is one T cell receptor (beta chain) sequence, with context. There are 15 residues in the CDR3. V dropped 2 bases and J dropped 0 bases, with 9 bases sitting between them. Germline CDR1 is SGHDT and CDR2 is YYEEEE. This entry comes from a study of blood T cell repertoires in COVID-19. Sequencing used immunoSEQ multiplex PCR; TCRdb keeps in-frame clones, though not all of them. The repertoire holds hundreds of thousands of clones, with around 89% as singletons. Allocation to cohorts depended on clinical history reported by the participants. Two consecutive negative NP/OP PCR tests, clearance, or resolved symptoms defined Cohort 3 recovery.

The receptor was derived from a man younger than 45 who had recovered from COVID-19. Sequenced sample: PBMCs or T cells enriched from blood (not recorded which). The genes are TRBV5-6 and TRBJ2-1; D unclear. The CDR3 loop reads CASSFDWSSYNEQFF. CDR3 sequence (DNA): TGTGCCAGCAGCTTTGACTGGAGCTCCTACAATGAGCAGTTCTTC.